The source of this T cell receptor beta chain is a study of stem cell transplantation in POMP-related autoinflammatory disease (dated by TCRdb to the early 2020s). Context from the whole study: The study hypothesis was that defective thymoproteasomes impair MHC class I-dependent CD8+ T-cell differentiation and positive selection, which skews the TRB repertoire. The effect of POMP deficiency on T-cell receptor beta repertoire diversity and CDR3 characteristics was assessed by high-throughput TRB sequencing. Prior to transplant, the patients had skewing toward CD4+ naive T cells, low CD8+ T-cell proportions, and reduced T-cell cytokine secretion.

At the junction V is shortened by 3 bases and J by 4 bases; bases outside the gene matches: 5. Counted from cysteine to phenylalanine, this CDR3 has 14 amino acids. This entry keeps only the CDR3 DNA: 42 bases, framed from base 1. The germline V gene provides CDR1 SGHDT and CDR2 YYEEEE. Preparation of the library involved the immunoSEQ multiplex PCR assay. Concerning the study's data processing: Shannon entropy, which accounts for clonal size distribution, was used to quantify repertoire diversity. The Gini-Simpson index (Simpson_1-D) served as the measure of how unequally clonotypes were distributed. TCRdb took over this immuneACCESS table, retaining in-frame rearrangements with V and J assigned. Such tables are incomplete; in checked studies, under half of the missing clones stem from an unresolved V gene, and the remainder is unexplained. V, J and clone size reflect that table, while D and trimming were determined from the DNA. Across this sample there are over 25,000 clones, with around 88% seen only once. The top ten hold more than 0.55% of the sample.

Details on this clone: Its binding antigen is unknown. Qualities for individual bases were not recorded, and no much larger clone is one base off.

Per the publication, the time point label means: before hematopoietic stem cell transplant. PRAID was characterized by prominent immunodeficiency alongside autoinflammation. Before TRB sequencing, the T-cell subsets, namely conventional T cells, CD8+ T cells, regulatory T cells, and T follicular helper cells, were sorted. The paper's findings and limits, for the study overall: Across all analyzed T-cell subsets, PRAID patients tended toward lower TRB diversity and higher clonality. In PRAID patients, the trend toward lower diversity and increased clonality reached statistical significance only for regulatory T cells. PRAID patients showed a restricted number of unique TRB V-J gene pairings.

The receptor was derived from a human donor with POMP-related autoinflammation and immune dysregulation (PRAID). Specimen: CD4+ T cells from PBMCs, collected before stem cell transplantation. The V and J segments used are TRBV5-6 and TRBJ2-5, and 8 junctional nucleotides match TRBD1. The nucleotide sequence is given as TGTGCCAGCAGCTCGACAGGGGTTTCAGAGACCCAGTACTTC. Its amino acids are CASSSTGVSETQYF.